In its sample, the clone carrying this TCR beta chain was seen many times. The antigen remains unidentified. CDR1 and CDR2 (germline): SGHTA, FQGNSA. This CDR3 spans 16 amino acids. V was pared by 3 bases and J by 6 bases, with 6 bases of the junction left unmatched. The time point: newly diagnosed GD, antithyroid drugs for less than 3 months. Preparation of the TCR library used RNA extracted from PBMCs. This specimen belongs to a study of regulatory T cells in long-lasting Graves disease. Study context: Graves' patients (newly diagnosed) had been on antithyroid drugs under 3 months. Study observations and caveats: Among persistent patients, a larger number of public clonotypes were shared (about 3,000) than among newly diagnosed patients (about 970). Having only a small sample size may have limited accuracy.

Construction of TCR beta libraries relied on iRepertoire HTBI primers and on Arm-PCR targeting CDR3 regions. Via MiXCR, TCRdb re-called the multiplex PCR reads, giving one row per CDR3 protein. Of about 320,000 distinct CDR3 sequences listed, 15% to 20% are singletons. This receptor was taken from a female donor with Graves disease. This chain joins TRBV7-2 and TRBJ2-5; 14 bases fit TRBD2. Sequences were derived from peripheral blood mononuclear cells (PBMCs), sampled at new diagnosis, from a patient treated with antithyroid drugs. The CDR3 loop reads CASSLGLAGDRKTQYF. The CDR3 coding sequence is TGTGCCAGCAGCTTGGGACTAGCGGGAGATAGGAAGACCCAGTACTTC.